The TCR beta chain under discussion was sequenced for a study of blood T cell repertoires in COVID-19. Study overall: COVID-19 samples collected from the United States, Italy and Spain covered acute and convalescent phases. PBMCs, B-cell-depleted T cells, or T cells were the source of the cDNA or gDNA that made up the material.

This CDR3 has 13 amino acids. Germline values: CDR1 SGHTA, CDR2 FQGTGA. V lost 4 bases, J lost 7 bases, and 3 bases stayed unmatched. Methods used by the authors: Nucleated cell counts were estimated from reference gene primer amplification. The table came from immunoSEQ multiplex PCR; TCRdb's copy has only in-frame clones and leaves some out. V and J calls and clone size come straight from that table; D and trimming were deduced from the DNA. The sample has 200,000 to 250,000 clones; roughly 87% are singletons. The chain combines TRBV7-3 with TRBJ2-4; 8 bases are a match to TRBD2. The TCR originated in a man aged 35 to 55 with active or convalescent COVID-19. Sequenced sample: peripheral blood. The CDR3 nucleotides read TGTGCCAGCAGCTCGGGACTAGGGAACATTCAGTACTTC. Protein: CASSSGLGNIQYF.